This TCR beta chain was obtained from a study of T cell responses to AZD1222 COVID-19 vaccine. V lost 4 bases and J 4 bases, leaving 11 bases between the germline ends. Germline assignment: CDR1 SGHNT and CDR2 YYREEE (reference sequence). This CDR3 is 14 amino acids long. Broader study findings: Spike was spanned by vaccine-associated CD4 TCRs, with dominance at 160-218 and 743-854. Only after the peak T cell response were repertoires sampled.

Libraries were prepared by immunoSEQ multiplex PCR; TCRdb keeps only in-frame clonotypes and omits some of them. The sample shows approximately 80,000 clones, over 75% of them seen only once. This clone was seen only once. The target antigen is unknown. The chain combines TRBV5-4 with TRBJ1-4; D is undetermined. Here the sequenced sample was peripheral blood, taken 28 days after the second AZD1222 dose. This receptor was taken from an adult who received the AZD1222 COVID-19 vaccine. In DNA, the CDR3 is TGTGCCAGCAGCCACGACGGCCATAATGAAAAACTGTTTTTT. The encoded protein is CASSHDGHNEKLFF.